These 4 T cell receptor beta chains share one sample of origin, sequenced in a study of blood T cell repertoires in COVID-19. The repertoire was sequenced with immunoSEQ multiplex PCR; TCRdb's copy has only in-frame clones and lacks some. The data hold under 300,000 clones, with 80% to 90% observed a single time. Material for sequencing was PBMCs or T cells enriched from blood (not recorded which). All receptors derive from a man aged 35-49 years who had recovered from COVID-19.

The gene calls are TRBV6-5 and TRBJ2-1, with 8 bases matching TRBD1. CDR3 length: 13 amino acids. Germline CDR1 MNHEY, CDR2 SVGAGI. V lost 6 bases to trimming and J lost 7 bases; unmatched junction nucleotides: 5. CDR3 nucleotide sequence: TGTGCCAGCAGAGCGACAGGGGTTAATGAGCAGTTCTTC. Residues: CASRATGVNEQFF.

The chain uses TRBV6-5 and TRBJ2-5; 8 bases agree with TRBD2. Losses at the gene ends were 8 bases for V and 5 bases for J; bases not matched to a gene: 7. This CDR3 is built from 13 residues. Germline V lookup: CDR1 MNHEY, CDR2 SVGAGI. The CDR3 reads CASESGGRETQYF. The CDR3 DNA reads as TGTGCCAGCGAGAGCGGGGGCCGGGAGACCCAGTACTTC.

CDR3 DNA sequence: TGTGCCAGCAGCGCCTGGGACAGGGATCAGCCCCAGCATTTT. Protein sequence: CASSAWDRDQPQHF. This chain uses TRBV11-2 with TRBJ1-5; 9 nucleotides align to TRBD1. CDR3 size: 14 residues. J gave up 5 bases and V 5 bases, and 4 bases lay outside the gene matches. CDR1 SGHAT and CDR2 FQNNGV come from the germline V gene.

The chain joins TRBV2 to TRBJ1-1; D is uncertain. From germline, CDR1 is SNHLY and CDR2 FYNNEI. Between the trimmed V and J ends, which lost 3 bases and 5 bases, there was a span of 10 bases. The CDR3 consists of 13 residues. CDR3 sequence reads: CASSDPGRTEAFF. In DNA, the CDR3 is TGTGCCAGCAGTGACCCGGGTCGGACTGAAGCTTTCTTT. The variable domain in full, completed from reference TRBV2 and TRBJ1-1, reads EPEVTQTPSHQVTQMGQEVILRCVPISNHLYFYWYRQILGQKVEFLVSFYNNEISEKSEIFDDQFSVERPDGSNFTLKIRSTKLEDSAMYFCASSDPGRTEAFFGQGTRLTVV.